Given below is one T cell receptor beta chain in context. Its target is not known. The trim removed 0 bases at V and 6 bases at J, leaving 11 bases unmatched. The germline V gene encodes CDR1 LNHNV and CDR2 YYDKDF (reference sequence). The CDR3 is made up of 17 amino acids. The data are from a study of T cell responses to AZD1222 COVID-19 vaccine. Study-level background: Second-dose groups at about 4 or about 12 weeks were pooled. Notes on the study in general: Sampling captured repertoires only after the peak T cell response. Donors were largely white British and mainly female; clonal diversity was possibly underestimated.

Produced via immunoSEQ multiplex PCR; TCRdb's table is partial and in-frame only. The data show tens of thousands of clones, under 95% seen once. This TCR derives from an adult in good health. The sequenced sample was peripheral blood, obtained on day 0 of AZD1222 vaccination. This chain uses TRBV15 with TRBJ1-1; TRBD1 matches 9 bases. In nucleotides, the CDR3 is TGTGCCACCAGCAGAGATCCCGCCCGGACAGGGGCTTCTGAAGCTTTCTTT. As protein: CATSRDPARTGASEAFF.